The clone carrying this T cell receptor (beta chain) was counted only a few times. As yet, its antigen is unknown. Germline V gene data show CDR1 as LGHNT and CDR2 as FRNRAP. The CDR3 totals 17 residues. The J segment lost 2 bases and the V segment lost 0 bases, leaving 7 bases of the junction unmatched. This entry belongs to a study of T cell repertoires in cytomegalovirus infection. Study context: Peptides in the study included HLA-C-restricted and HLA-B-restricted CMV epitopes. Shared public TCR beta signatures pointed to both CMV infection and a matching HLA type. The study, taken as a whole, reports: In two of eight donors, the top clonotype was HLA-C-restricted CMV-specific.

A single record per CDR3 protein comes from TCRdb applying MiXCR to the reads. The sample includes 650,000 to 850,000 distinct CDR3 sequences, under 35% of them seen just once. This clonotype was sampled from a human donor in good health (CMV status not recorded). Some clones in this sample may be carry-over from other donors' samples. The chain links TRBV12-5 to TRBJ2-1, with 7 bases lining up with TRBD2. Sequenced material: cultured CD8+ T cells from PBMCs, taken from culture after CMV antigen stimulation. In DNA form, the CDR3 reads TGTGCTAGTGGTTTGGTTGGGGGGGGTTCCCCCTACAATGAGCAGTTCTTC. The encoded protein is CASGLVGGGSPYNEQFF. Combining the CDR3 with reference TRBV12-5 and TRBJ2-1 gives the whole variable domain DARVTQTPRHKVTEMGQEVTMRCQPILGHNTVFWYRQTMMQGLELLAYFRNRAPLDDSGMPKDRFSAEMPDATLATLKIQPSEPRDSAVYFCASGLVGGGSPYNEQFFGPGTRLTVL.